This TCR beta chain derives from a study of T cell changes during pregnancy in multiple sclerosis. Only in-frame clones appear in the TCRdb table, and some are missing; sequencing was by immunoSEQ multiplex PCR. This repertoire shows about 77,000 clones, 85% to 95% found once; its top ten account for 2.5% to 3%. This clonotype originated in a female donor in good health, enrolled as a control in a pregnancy study. Sequenced material: peripheral blood, taken after pregnancy.

CDR3 nucleotide sequence: TGTGCCAGCAGCTCCAATAGCGGGAGGTTATATGAGCAGTTCTTC. Encoded protein: CASSSNSGRLYEQFF. The chain links TRBV7-2 to TRBJ2-1, with 10 bases lining up with TRBD2. The CDR3 is 15 residues long. Germline trimming cut 4 bases from V and 8 bases from J; bases unmatched to any gene: 8. From germline, CDR1 is SGHTA and CDR2 FQGNSA.